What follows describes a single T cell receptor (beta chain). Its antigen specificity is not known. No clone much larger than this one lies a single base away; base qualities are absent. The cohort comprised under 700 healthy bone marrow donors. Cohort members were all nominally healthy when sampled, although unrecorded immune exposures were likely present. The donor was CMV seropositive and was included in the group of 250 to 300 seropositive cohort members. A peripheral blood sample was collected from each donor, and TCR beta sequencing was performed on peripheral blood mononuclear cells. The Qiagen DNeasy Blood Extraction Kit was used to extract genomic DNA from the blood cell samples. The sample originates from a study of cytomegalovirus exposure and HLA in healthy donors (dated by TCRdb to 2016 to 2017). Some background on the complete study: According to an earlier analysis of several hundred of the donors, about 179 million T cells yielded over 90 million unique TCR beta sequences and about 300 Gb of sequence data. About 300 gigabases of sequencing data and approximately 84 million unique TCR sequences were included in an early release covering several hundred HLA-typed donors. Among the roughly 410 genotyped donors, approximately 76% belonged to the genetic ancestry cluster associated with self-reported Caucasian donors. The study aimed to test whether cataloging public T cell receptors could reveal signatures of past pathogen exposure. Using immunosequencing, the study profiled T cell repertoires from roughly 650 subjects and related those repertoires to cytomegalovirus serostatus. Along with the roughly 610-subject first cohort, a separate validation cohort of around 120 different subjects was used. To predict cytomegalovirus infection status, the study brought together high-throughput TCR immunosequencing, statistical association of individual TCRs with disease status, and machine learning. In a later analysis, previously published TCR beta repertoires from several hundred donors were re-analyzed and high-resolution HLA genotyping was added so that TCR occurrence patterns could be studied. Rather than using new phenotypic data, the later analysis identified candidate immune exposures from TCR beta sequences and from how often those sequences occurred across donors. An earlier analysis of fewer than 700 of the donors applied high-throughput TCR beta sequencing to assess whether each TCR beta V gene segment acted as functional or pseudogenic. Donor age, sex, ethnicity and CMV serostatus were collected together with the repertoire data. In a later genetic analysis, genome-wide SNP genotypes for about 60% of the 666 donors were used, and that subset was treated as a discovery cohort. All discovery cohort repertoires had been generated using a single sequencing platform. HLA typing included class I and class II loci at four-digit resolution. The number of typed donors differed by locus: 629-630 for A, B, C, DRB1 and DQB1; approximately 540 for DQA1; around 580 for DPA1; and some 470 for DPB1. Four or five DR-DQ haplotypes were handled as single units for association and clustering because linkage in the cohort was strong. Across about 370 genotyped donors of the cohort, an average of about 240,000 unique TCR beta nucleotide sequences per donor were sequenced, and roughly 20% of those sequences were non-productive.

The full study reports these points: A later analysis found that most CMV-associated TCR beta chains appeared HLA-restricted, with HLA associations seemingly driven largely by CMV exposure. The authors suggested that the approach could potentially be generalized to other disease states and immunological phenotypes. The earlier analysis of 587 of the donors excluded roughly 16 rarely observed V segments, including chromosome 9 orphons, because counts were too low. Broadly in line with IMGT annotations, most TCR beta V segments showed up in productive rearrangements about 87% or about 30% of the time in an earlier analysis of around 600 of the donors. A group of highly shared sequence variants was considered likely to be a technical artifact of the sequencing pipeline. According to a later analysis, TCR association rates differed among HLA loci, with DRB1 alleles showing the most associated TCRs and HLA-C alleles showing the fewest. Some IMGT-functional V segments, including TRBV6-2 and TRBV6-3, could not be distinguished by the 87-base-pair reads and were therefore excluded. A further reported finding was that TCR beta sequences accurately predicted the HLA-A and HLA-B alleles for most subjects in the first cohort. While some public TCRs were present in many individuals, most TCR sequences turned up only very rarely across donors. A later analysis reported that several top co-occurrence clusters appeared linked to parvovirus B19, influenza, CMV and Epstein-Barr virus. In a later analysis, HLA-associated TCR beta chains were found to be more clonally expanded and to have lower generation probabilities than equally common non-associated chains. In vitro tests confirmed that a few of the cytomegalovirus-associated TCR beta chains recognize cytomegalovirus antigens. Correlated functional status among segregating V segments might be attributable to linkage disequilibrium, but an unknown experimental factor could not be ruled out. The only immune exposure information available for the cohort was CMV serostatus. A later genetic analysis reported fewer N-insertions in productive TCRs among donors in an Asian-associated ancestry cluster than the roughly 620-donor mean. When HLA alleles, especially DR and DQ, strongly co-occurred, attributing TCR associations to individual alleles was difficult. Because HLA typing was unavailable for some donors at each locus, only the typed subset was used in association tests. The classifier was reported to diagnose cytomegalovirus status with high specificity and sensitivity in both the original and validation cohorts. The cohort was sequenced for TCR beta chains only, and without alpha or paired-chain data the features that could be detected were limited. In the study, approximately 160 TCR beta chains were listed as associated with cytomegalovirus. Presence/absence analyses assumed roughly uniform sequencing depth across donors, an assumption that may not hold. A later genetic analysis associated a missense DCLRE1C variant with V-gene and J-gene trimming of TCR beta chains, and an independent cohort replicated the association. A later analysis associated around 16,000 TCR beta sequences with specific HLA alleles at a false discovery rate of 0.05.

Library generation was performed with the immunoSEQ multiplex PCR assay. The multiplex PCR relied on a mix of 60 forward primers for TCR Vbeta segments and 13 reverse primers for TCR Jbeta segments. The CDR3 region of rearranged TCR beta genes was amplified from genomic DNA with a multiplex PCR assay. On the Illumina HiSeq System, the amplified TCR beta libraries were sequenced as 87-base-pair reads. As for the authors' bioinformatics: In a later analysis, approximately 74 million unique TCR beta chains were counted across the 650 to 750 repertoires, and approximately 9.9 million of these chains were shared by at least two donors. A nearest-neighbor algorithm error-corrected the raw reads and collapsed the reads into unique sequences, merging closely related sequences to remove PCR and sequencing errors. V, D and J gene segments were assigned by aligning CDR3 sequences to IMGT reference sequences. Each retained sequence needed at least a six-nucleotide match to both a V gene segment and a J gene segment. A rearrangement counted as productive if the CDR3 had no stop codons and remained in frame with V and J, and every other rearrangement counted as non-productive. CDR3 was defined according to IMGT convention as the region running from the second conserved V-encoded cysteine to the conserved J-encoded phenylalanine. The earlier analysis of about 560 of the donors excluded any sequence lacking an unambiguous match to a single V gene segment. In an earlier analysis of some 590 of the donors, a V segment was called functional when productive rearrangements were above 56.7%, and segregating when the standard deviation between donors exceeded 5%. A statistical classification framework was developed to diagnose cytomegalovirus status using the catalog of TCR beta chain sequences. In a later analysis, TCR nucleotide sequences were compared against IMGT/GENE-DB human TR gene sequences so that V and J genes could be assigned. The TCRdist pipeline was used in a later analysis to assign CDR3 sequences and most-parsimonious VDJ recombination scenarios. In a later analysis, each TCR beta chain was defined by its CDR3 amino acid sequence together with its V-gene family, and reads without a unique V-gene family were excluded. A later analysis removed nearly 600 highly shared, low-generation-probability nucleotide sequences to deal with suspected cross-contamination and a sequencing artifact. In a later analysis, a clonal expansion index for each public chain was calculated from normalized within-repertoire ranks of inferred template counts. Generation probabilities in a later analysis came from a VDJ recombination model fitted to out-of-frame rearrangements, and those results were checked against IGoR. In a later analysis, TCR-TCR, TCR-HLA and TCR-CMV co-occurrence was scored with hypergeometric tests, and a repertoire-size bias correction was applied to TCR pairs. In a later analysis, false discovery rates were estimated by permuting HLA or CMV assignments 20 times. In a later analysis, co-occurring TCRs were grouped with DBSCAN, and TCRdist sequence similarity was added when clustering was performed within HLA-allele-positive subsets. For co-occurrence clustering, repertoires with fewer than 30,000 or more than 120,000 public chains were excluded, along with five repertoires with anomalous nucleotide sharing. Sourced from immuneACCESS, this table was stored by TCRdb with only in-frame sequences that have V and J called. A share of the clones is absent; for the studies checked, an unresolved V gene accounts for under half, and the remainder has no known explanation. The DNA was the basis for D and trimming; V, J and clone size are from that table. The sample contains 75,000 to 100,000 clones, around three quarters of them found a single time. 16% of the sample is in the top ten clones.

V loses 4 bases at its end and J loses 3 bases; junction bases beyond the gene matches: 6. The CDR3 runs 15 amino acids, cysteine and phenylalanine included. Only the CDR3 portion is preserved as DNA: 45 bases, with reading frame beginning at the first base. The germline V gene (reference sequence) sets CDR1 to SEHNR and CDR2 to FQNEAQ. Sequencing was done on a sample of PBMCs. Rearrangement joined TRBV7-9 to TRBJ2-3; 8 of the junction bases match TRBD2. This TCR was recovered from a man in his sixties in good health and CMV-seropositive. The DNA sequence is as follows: TGTGCCAGCAGCTGGGGGACTAGAGGTACAGATACGCAGTATTTT. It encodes CASSWGTRGTDTQYF.